This TCR beta chain was profiled in a study of blood T cell repertoires in COVID-19 (dated by TCRdb to about 2020). Background for the entire study: Samples from collaborators originated in the United States, Italy and Spain and spanned both the acute and convalescent phases of COVID-19. The prospective study material was composed of cDNA or gDNA derived from T cells, B-cell-depleted T cells, or PBMCs. Subjects who had been exposed to COVID-19, were actively infected with it, or had recovered from it provided the deeply sampled blood TCRbeta repertoires that made up the dataset. A freely available public database, intended as a resource for researchers studying the immune response to SARS-CoV-2, is where the repertoires were released. Samples came from the ongoing ImmuneRACE study (first 160 participants) plus 1,254 subjects from 6 global collaborators. Nearly every sample came with metadata listing a de-identified subject ID, COVID-19 status, age in years and sex. HLA class I and class II types, where available, came from metadata supplied by the sample provider rather than from assay-based typing.

TCRbeta CDR3 regions were amplified from genomic DNA using the immunoSEQ Assay, a bias-controlled multiplex PCR. The original methods were these. The number of nucleated cells in each sample was estimated by amplification of reference gene primers within the assay. To quantify the absolute abundance of each unique TCRbeta CDR3 rearrangement, sequence reads were collapsed and filtered. For each sample, productive Simpson clonality was calculated as the square root of Simpson's diversity index across productive rearrangements. TCRdb re-hosts the immuneACCESS table, in-frame sequences only. Its copies lack some clones; in the studies checked, an unresolved V gene accounts for under half of them, and the cause for the rest is not known. V and J calls and clone size are as listed in that table; D and trimming were resolved from the DNA. The sample records under 300,000 clones, about nine tenths of which are singletons. The ten top clones hold approximately 12% of the sample.

After removal of 1 base from V and 4 bases from J, the junction retains 5 bases not matched to a gene. The germline V gene (reference sequence) supplies CDR1 SEHNR and CDR2 FQNEAQ. The CDR3 runs 17 residues from the cysteine to the phenylalanine. Only the CDR3 part of the read is kept: 51 bases, read in frame from the first base. What the work shows at the level of the full study, not this receptor alone: The amount of clinical and demographic metadata varied by source and participant and was provided uncurated.

In regard to this clone: Its antigen specificity is not known. The input lacks base qualities; no much larger clone sits a single base away.

At one collaborating source in Seattle, patients were enrolled during active infection and were followed longitudinally through the course of disease. The collaborating institutions used their own protocols to collect whole blood in K2EDTA tubes. For TCRbeta analysis, collaborator samples were shipped as frozen whole blood, as isolated PBMCs, or as DNA extracted from either sample type. The sequenced material came from peripheral blood. The receptor chain draws on TRBV7-9 and TRBJ2-5, with 14 bases aligning to TRBD2. The clonotype was recovered from a woman younger than 45 with COVID-19, enrolled during active disease. Here is the DNA: TGTGCCAGCAGCTTAGGACTAGCGGGGGGGCCGGGAGAGACCCAGTACTTC. It translates to CASSLGLAGGPGETQYF.